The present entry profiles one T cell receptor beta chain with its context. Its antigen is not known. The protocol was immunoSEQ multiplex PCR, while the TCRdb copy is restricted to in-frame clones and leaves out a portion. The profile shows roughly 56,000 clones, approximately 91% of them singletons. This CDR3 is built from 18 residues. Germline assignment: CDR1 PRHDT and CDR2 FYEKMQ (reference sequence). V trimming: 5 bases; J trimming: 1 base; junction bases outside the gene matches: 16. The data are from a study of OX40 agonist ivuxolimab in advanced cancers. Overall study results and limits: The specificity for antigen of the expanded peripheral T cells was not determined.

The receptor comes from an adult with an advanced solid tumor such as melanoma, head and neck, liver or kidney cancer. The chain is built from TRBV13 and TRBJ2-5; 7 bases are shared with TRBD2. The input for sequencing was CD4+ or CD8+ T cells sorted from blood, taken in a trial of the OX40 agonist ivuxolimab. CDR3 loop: CASSPGTTSRPFQETQYF. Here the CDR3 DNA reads TGTGCCAGCAGCCCAGGGACTACCTCCCGCCCTTTCCAAGAGACCCAGTACTTC.